This T cell receptor (beta chain) was sequenced for a study of cytomegalovirus exposure and HLA in healthy donors. Regarding the study as a whole: Usually a TCR sequence was rare, but some public TCRs were found in many donors. Sequencing had likely introduced a cluster of highly shared sequence variants as an artifact. Being productive about 87% or about 30% of the time was typical of most TCR beta V segments in an earlier analysis. Researchers reported in a later analysis that common viral pathogens appeared linked to several top clusters.

The CDR3 is made up of 15 amino acids. The J segment lost 2 bases and the V segment lost 4 bases, leaving 3 bases of the junction unmatched. CDR1 and CDR2 from the germline V gene are SNHLY and FYNNEI. As for this clone: Its cognate antigen is unknown.

PCR was performed using 60 Vbeta and 13 Jbeta primers. Generated by immunoSEQ multiplex PCR, the TCRdb table keeps only in-frame clones and is missing some. The table includes about 140,000 clones, roughly 73% detected once. This chain joins TRBV2 and TRBJ2-5; 11 bases align to TRBD1. This receptor was obtained from a human donor in good health. The specimen sequenced was PBMCs. The CDR3 DNA reads as TGTGCCAGCAGTGTCGGACAGGGGGCTCAAGAGACCCAGTACTTC. It codes for CASSVGQGAQETQYF.